This is a list of T cell receptor beta chains from one sample in a study of cytomegalovirus exposure and HLA in healthy donors. Produced via immunoSEQ multiplex PCR; TCRdb's table is partial and in-frame only. Among 200,000 to 250,000 clones listed, around four fifths were seen once. Sequenced input: PBMCs. These receptors all come from a male donor in good health and CMV-seronegative. CDR3s include the opening cysteine and the closing phenylalanine or tryptophan. Fields, in order: V gene, J gene, CDR3 protein.

TRBV6-1	TRBJ2-3	CASRADNRGTDTQYF
TRBV19	TRBJ2-2	CASSMAQRQSGELFF
TRBV6-1	TRBJ2-6	CASSEVTSGANVLTF
TRBV15	TRBJ2-5	CATSRGIAGGQETQYF
TRBV27	TRBJ2-7	CASTQTSGQSEQYF
TRBV19	TRBJ2-7	CGEGDRLIPYEQYF
TRBV27	TRBJ2-1	CASSSWTSGSQSEQFF
TRBV19	TRBJ2-7	CASSSQGGEQYF
TRBV27	TRBJ2-7	CASSPPDRDYEQYF
TRBV11-1	TRBJ2-1	CASSLGGSGRSDEQFF
TRBV4-1	NA	CASSQELAGTPYEQYF
TRBV29-1	TRBJ1-1	CSVEDRGPGRGAEAFF
TRBV7-6	TRBJ2-3	CASSLATLSGSPDTQYF
TRBV9	TRBJ2-7	CASSVGGQASYEQYF
TRBV6-5	TRBJ2-5	CASSVGQGVAETQYF
TRBV7-9	TRBJ2-7	CSSSPIRSRLAGGDEQYF
TRBV6-4	TRBJ2-6	CASSGQGSGANVLTF
TRBV30	TRBJ1-2	CAWSLEINYGYTF
TRBV18	TRBJ2-7	CASSPPGIAGGSSYEQYF
TRBV25-1	TRBJ2-1	CASSVVSNEQFF
TRBV5-4	TRBJ2-1	CASSLDRGSYNEQFF
TRBV9	TRBJ1-1	CASSVEGPGNTEAFF
TRBV5-6	TRBJ2-3	CASSYGTGGTDTQYF
TRBV7-2	TRBJ2-7	CASRGGTSGSYEQYF
TRBV14	TRBJ2-3	CASSPEVADTQYF
TRBV7-6	TRBJ1-1	CASSPTGGNTEAFF
TRBV5-1	TRBJ1-4	CASSTGTGFSELFF
TRBV19	TRBJ2-1	CASSGPGTSGRWNEQFF
TRBV9	TRBJ1-2	CASSVGEYYGYTF
TRBV6-5	TRBJ2-5	CASSYSNRAQETQYF
TRBV28	TRBJ2-3	CASNPGTSVTDTQYF
TRBV5-6	TRBJ2-7	CASSRQGATYEQYF
TRBV4-1	TRBJ2-7	CASSLDREDKYEQYF
TRBV2	TRBJ2-3	CASSEAQSGTSYGDTQYF
TRBV27	TRBJ2-7	CASSATYEQYF
TRBV5-4	TRBJ2-7	CASSYGTSPNEQYF
TRBV5-6	TRBJ2-2	CASSSRRGNTGELFF
TRBV30	TRBJ1-5	CASQGRDQPQHF
TRBV4-1	TRBJ2-7	CASSQSGTSGASSYEQYF